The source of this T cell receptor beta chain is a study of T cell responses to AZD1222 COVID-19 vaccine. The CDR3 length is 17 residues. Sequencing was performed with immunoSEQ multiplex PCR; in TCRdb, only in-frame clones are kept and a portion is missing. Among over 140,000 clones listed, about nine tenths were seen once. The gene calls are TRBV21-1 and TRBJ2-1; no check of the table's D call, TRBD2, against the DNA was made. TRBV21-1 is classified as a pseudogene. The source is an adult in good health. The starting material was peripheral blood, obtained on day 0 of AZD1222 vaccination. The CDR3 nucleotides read TGTGCCAGCAGCAAAACCGGGGTAGCGGGAGTGTACAATGAGCAGTTCTTC. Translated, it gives CASSKTGVAGVYNEQFF.